One sample yielded the 27 T cell receptor beta chains listed below, sequenced in a study of response to subunit inactivated influenza vaccine. TCRdb redid the calling of the RT-PCR reads with MiXCR, one entry per CDR3 protein. The table has about 500,000 distinct CDR3 sequences, 16% seen once. The specimen comprised CD4+ T cells sorted from PBMCs, sampled around 25 months after vaccination. The receptors come from a man in his fifties or sixties who received an inactivated influenza vaccine.

The J gene is TRBJ2-5, the V gene TRBV12-3 or TRBV12-4; 10 bases are shared with TRBD2. The CDR3 runs to 14 residues. Losses at the gene ends were 5 bases for V and 5 bases for J; bases not matched to a gene: 5. The CDR3 coding sequence is TGTGCCAGCAGTCAAGCGGGAGGGGGGGAGACCCAGTACTTC. Its protein is CASSQAGGGETQYF.

This clonotype was picked up a small number of times. CDR3 in DNA: TGCGCCAGCAGCCAGGGACAGGGGAACTCAGATACGCAGTATTTT. Encoded protein: CASSQGQGNSDTQYF. The chain is built from TRBV4-1 and TRBJ2-3; TRBD1 agrees at 10 bases. Unmatched junction bases numbered 4, after V lost 3 bases and J lost 4 bases. Germline CDR1 and CDR2: MGHRA and YSYEKL. CDR3 length: 15 amino acids.

This sequence joins TRBV20-1 and TRBJ1-5; weak D call: TRBD1 (6 bases). The germline CDR1 and CDR2 sequences are DFQATT and SNEGSKA (reference sequence). Deletions cut 5 bases from V and 2 bases from J, with 10 bases between. The CDR3 is made up of 13 amino acids. Here the CDR3 DNA reads TGCAGTGCTGGGGGCGCCGGCAATCAGCCCCAGCATTTT. This translates into CSAGGAGNQPQHF.

This clonotype has just a few counts. The V gene is TRBV7-8, the J gene TRBJ2-1, with D tentatively TRBD1 (6 bases). Trimming stripped 5 bases from V and 5 bases from J, with 19 bases between. The CDR3 is made up of 16 amino acids. The germline CDR1 and CDR2 sequences are SGHVS and FQNEAQ. The CDR3 DNA sequence: TGTGCCAGCAGCCGACGACCCGGGACATCGAACAATGAGCAGTTCTTC. The encoded protein is CASSRRPGTSNNEQFF.

J is TRBJ1-4 and V is TRBV10-3; 9 nucleotides agree with TRBD1. This CDR3 has 14 amino acids. The V gene's germline CDR1 is ENHRY and CDR2 SYGVKD. The junction had 8 bases not matched to a gene; V was cut back by 5 bases and J by 10 bases. As DNA, the CDR3 is TGTGCCATCAGTAACCGGGACAGGGAAGGAAAACTGTTTTTT. This codes for CAISNRDREGKLFF.

The sample holds a few counts of this clonotype. The chain uses TRBV5-1 and TRBJ1-1; unclear D gene. The germline CDR1 and CDR2 sequences are SGHRS and YFSETQ. V lost 2 bases, J lost 5 bases, and 10 bases lay in between. The CDR3 runs 13 residues. The CDR3 sequence is CASSLDEGTEAFF. The DNA of the CDR3 is TGCGCCAGCAGCTTAGACGAGGGTACTGAAGCTTTCTTT.

This clonotype was counted only a few times. The chain employs TRBV15 and TRBJ1-3, with 8 bases that match TRBD1. J was trimmed by 4 bases and V by 1 base; bases with no gene match: 12. Germline V gives CDR1 LNHNV, CDR2 YYDKDF (reference sequence). This CDR3 is 18 amino acids long. In nucleotides, the CDR3 is TGTGCCACCAGCAGAGGGGGACGACAGGGGCTGGGAGGAAACACCATATATTTT. The encoded protein is CATSRGGRQGLGGNTIYF.

The chain recombines TRBV3-1 with TRBJ2-7, with 10 bases fitting TRBD2. CDR1 and CDR2 (germline): LGHDT, YNNKEL (reference sequence). There are 15 residues in the CDR3. V shed 4 bases, J shed 4 bases, and the junction held 7 bases outside the gene matches. The CDR3 bases are TGTGCCAGCAGCCGCGGACTAGCGGAGCCTTACGAGCAGTACTTC. It encodes CASSRGLAEPYEQYF.

This clonotype was seen a handful of times. CDR3 bases: TGCAGTGCTAGAGGGGGGGGGACCTCCTACGAGCAGTACTTC. Encoded protein: CSARGGGTSYEQYF. The V call is TRBV20-1, the J call TRBJ2-7; 7 bases map to TRBD2. This CDR3 comprises 14 residues. V lost 1 base, J lost 0 bases, and 3 bases stayed unmatched. Germline assignment: CDR1 DFQATT and CDR2 SNEGSKA (reference sequence).

The J gene is TRBJ2-4, the V gene TRBV7-2; weak D call: TRBD2 (5 bases). Germline CDR1 and CDR2: SGHTA and FQGNSA. This CDR3 is 11 amino acids long. The V end lost 10 bases, the J end lost 7 bases, and 11 bases lay between the germline ends. For the CDR3, the DNA is TGTGCCACCCGCACGGGGAACATTCAGTACTTC. Its translation: CATRTGNIQYF.

This clonotype was seen ten or more times. The J gene is TRBJ2-5, the V gene TRBV20-1, with a tentative D call TRBD1 (6 bases). The V end was cut by 3 bases, the J end by 5 bases, with 13 bases between. Germline CDR1 is DFQATT and CDR2 is SNEGSKA (reference sequence). The CDR3 spans 13 residues. For the CDR3, the DNA is TGCAGTGCTAGTAAGGGGGTATGGGAGACCCAGTACTTC. As protein: CSASKGVWETQYF.

The chain employs TRBV3-1 and TRBJ1-1, with D maybe TRBD1 (5 bases). V shed 4 bases and J shed 1 base, with 16 bases lying between them. Germline V gene lookup returns CDR1 LGHDT and CDR2 YNNKEL (reference sequence). This CDR3 is built from 16 residues. This CDR3 reads CASSPGPSGWNTEAFF. The CDR3 nucleotides are TGTGCCAGCAGCCCGGGACCCTCAGGCTGGAACACTGAAGCTTTCTTT.

The CDR3 coding sequence is TGTGCCAGCAGGCAGGGCCCGTCCTACAATGAGCAGTTCTTC. Protein product: CASRQGPSYNEQFF. V and J are TRBV3-1 and TRBJ2-1; a weak D match, TRBD1 (5 bases). V lost 6 bases and J 1 base, leaving 10 bases between the germline ends. Germline V gene lookup returns CDR1 LGHDT and CDR2 YNNKEL (reference sequence). The length of the CDR3 is 14 residues.

The chain has TRBV20-1 and TRBJ2-5, with 11 bases that match TRBD2. V shed 6 bases, J shed 1 base, and the junction held 7 bases outside the gene matches. CDR1 and CDR2 (germline): DFQATT, SNEGSKA (reference sequence). There are 15 residues in the CDR3. The CDR3 loop is CSAGPSGGIQETQYF. The CDR3 bases are TGCAGTGCGGGACCTAGCGGGGGGATCCAAGAGACCCAGTACTTC.

This clonotype has a count of ten or more. The rearrangement uses TRBV12-3 or TRBV12-4 and TRBJ2-7; D is uncertain. Between the trimmed V and J ends, which lost 3 bases and 0 bases, there was a span of 9 bases. This CDR3 comprises 14 residues. The chain's CDR3 is CASSLPGSSYEQYF. CDR3 sequence (DNA): TGTGCCAGCAGTTTGCCAGGTAGCTCCTACGAGCAGTACTTC.

The chain joins TRBV5-1 to TRBJ1-1, with unresolved D. V lost 2 bases and J 1 base, leaving 6 bases between the germline ends. CDR3 length: 13 amino acids. CDR1 is SGHRS, CDR2 YFSETQ, per germline. The CDR3 here is CASSLAKNTEAFF. In nucleotides, the CDR3 is TGCGCCAGCAGCTTAGCGAAGAACACTGAAGCTTTCTTT.

This clonotype was recorded a few times. The gene calls are TRBV20-1 and TRBJ2-7; a possible D gene is TRBD1 (5 bases). This CDR3 spans 11 amino acids. CDR1 and CDR2 from the germline V gene are DFQATT and SNEGSKA (reference sequence). V was shortened by 1 base and J by 8 bases, with 9 bases between the two germline ends. This chain's CDR3 is CSARGGKQQYF. The CDR3 nucleotides read TGCAGTGCTAGAGGGGGCAAACAGCAGTACTTC.

This clonotype was recorded once. J is TRBJ2-1 and V is TRBV9, with D uncertain. Trimming removed 3 bases at V and 4 bases at J, with 5 bases between. There are 12 residues in the CDR3. Germline CDR1 is SGDLS and CDR2 is YYNGEE. The CDR3, as DNA: TGTGCCAGCAGCGCACAGTACAATGAGCAGTTCTTC. It translates to CASSAQYNEQFF.

V is TRBV20-1 and J is TRBJ2-2; tentatively, D is TRBD2 (6 bases). CDR1 is DFQATT and CDR2 is SNEGSKA in the germline V gene (reference sequence). CDR3 size: 13 residues. The germline V and J ends were trimmed by 7 bases and 0 bases, with 9 bases remaining between them. The chain's CDR3 is CSVGGTNTGELFF. In DNA, the CDR3 is TGCAGTGTGGGGGGAACGAACACCGGGGAGCTGTTTTTT.

The chain links TRBV7-2 to TRBJ2-1, with 7 bases matching TRBD2. CDR3 length: 14 amino acids. The V and J ends lost 2 bases and 5 bases, in that order; junction bases with no gene match: 3. In germline, CDR1 is SGHTA, CDR2 FQGNSA. The CDR3 sequence is CASSLLAENNEQFF. CDR3 sequence (DNA): TGTGCCAGCAGCTTACTAGCGGAGAACAATGAGCAGTTCTTC.

The chain recombines TRBV30 with TRBJ2-1, with 10 bases matching TRBD1. Losses at the gene ends were 3 bases for V and 0 bases for J; bases not matched to a gene: 8. The length of the CDR3 is 17 residues. Looked up from germline, CDR1 is GTSNPN and CDR2 is SVGIG (reference sequence). The CDR3 here is CAWSRDRGLLSYNEQFF. CDR3 DNA: TGTGCCTGGAGCCGGGACAGGGGCCTCCTCTCCTACAATGAGCAGTTCTTC.

The genes are TRBV11-2 and TRBJ2-3; D gene uncertain. Trimming shortened V by 1 base and J by 6 bases, and 11 bases separated the two germline ends. Germline assignment: CDR1 SGHAT and CDR2 FQNNGV. This CDR3 has 14 amino acids. CDR3 DNA: TGTGCCAGCAGCTTAGGGTCCCGCCCGGATACGCAGTATTTT. Amino acids: CASSLGSRPDTQYF.

The chain combines TRBV5-1 with TRBJ1-1, with 8 bases lining up with TRBD1. In germline, CDR1 is SGHRS, CDR2 YFSETQ. The junction had 7 bases not matched to a gene; V was cut back by 0 bases and J by 3 bases. This CDR3 contains 16 residues. The CDR3 nucleotides read TGCGCCAGCAGCTTGGGAGGATACAGGGGGGACACTGAAGCTTTCTTT. Its protein is CASSLGGYRGDTEAFF.

The CDR3 sequence is CASSLGTRGSYEQYF. In DNA, the CDR3 is TGTGCCAGCAGCTTAGGAACCCGGGGCTCCTACGAGCAGTACTTC. The chain has TRBV7-8 and TRBJ2-7; tentative D call: TRBD2 (5 bases). This CDR3 spans 15 amino acids. Germline-derived CDR1 and CDR2 are SGHVS and FQNEAQ. Trimming removed 1 base at V and 0 bases at J, with 10 bases between.

This clonotype was picked up many times. V and J are TRBV12-3 or TRBV12-4 and TRBJ2-3, with 11 bases that match TRBD2. Germline trimming cut 5 bases from V and 4 bases from J; bases unmatched to any gene: 8. The CDR3 length is 16 residues. The CDR3 nucleotides are TGTGCCAGCAGTCTGTTACTAGCGGGAGTGCCAGATACGCAGTATTTT. It yields the protein CASSLLLAGVPDTQYF.

The chain joins TRBV12-3 or TRBV12-4 to TRBJ2-6; no clear D gene. The CDR3 has 13 residues. V gave up 5 bases and J gave up 6 bases, with 8 bases separating them. The CDR3 DNA reads TGTGCCAGCAGTCGGGCTTTGGCCAACGTCCTGACTTTC. Protein: CASSRALANVLTF.

The CDR3 bases are TGTGCCAGCAGTTACCAAAAGGGGGTACACGAGCAGTACTTC. It translates to CASSYQKGVHEQYF. The chain recombines TRBV6-5 with TRBJ2-7; D is possibly TRBD1 (6 bases). The length of the CDR3 is 14 residues. Trimming removed 2 bases at V and 5 bases at J, with 13 bases between. CDR1 is MNHEY, CDR2 SVGAGI, per germline.